The clone carrying this TCR beta chain is medium-sized (0.01 to 0.1%) in the sample. Its antigen is not known. This sample's time point: sample taken at primary tumor resection. Material for sequencing was whole RNA from tumor, nontumor lung or frozen PBMC, left unsorted. Around 68 TRACERx patients with early, untreated non-small cell lung cancer donated samples. The sample comes from a study of spatial heterogeneity in lung cancer. As for the study in general: In raw reads, more than nine appearances on average were recorded for each unique TCR and UMI combination.

The V end lost 10 bases, the J end lost 15 bases, and 22 bases lay between the germline ends. The germline gives CDR1 ENHRY, CDR2 SYGVKD. This CDR3 is built from 12 residues. TCRdb redid the calling of the 5' RACE reads with MiXCR, one entry per CDR3 protein. The data contain approximately 40,000 distinct CDR3 sequences, 5.2% of them singletons. Study outcomes and limitations: Whereas they appeared in blood less at follow-up, ubiquitous expanded tumor TCRs appeared there more at resection.

Sequences were derived from PBMCs, sampled at surgery. The sequence came from a female donor with early-stage non-small cell lung cancer. V usage is TRBV10-3 and J usage is TRBJ2-1; possible D gene TRBD2, 5 bases. The CDR3 reads CATRGSGGLMFF. The CDR3 bases are TGTGCCACGAGAGGGAGCGGTGGTTTAATGTTCTTC.